The clone carrying this T cell receptor beta chain has just a few counts. No antigen is known for it. The CDR3 is 18 amino acids. The trim removed 6 bases at V and 0 bases at J, leaving 12 bases unmatched. The germline V gene has CDR1 MNHEY and CDR2 SVGEGT. Tagging with unique molecular identifiers was applied to individual cDNA molecules. TCRdb re-analysed the 5' RACE reads in MiXCR, keeping a single row per CDR3 protein. The table has tens of thousands of distinct CDR3 sequences, 14% seen once; the top ten hold about 6.1%. This record comes from a study of early T cells in non-severe SARS-CoV-2 infection. Study details: Chains were unpaired, as sequencing was done on bulk RNA from unsorted whole blood. Findings and caveats of the study: Database matching using VDJdb favored anti-spike CD8 responses, with private and CD4 specificities left missing.

This chain connects TRBV6-2 or TRBV6-3 to TRBJ1-5; 9 nucleotides agree with TRBD1. Sequencing used whole blood. This receptor was obtained from an adult who was a healthcare worker with PCR-confirmed SARS-CoV-2 infection or an uninfected control (not recorded which). CDR3 DNA: TGTGCCAGCAGACTCTGGGACAGGGAATCCCTTAGCAATCAGCCCCAGCATTTT. Its protein is CASRLWDRESLSNQPQHF.